The sequence of this T cell receptor beta chain was determined in a study of blood T cell repertoires in COVID-19. As for the study in general: There were acute and convalescent COVID-19 samples, and they came from the United States, Italy and Spain. From T cells, B-cell-depleted T cells, or PBMCs came the material, which was cDNA or gDNA.

V gave up 3 bases and J gave up 10 bases, with 9 bases separating them. The CDR3 extends over 11 amino acids. Germline loops: CDR1 LNHDA, CDR2 SQIVND (reference sequence). In the study's own analysis: Reference gene primer amplification gave nucleated cell count estimates. Data came from immunoSEQ multiplex PCR; TCRdb stores just in-frame clones and leaves some out. That table supplies the V and J calls and clone size; D and trimming were determined from the DNA. The table has about 59,000 clones, 79% seen once; the top ten hold roughly 3%. The sample taken for sequencing was peripheral blood. The rearrangement uses TRBV19 and TRBJ1-2, with D uncertain. The TCR comes from a man between 60 and 75 years old with acute or convalescent COVID-19. CDR3 coding DNA: TGTGCCAGTAGTATCCGGTTAGACTACACCTTC. The encoded protein is CASSIRLDYTF.